The TCR beta chain under discussion was sequenced for a study of cytomegalovirus exposure and HLA in healthy donors (dated by TCRdb to the late 2010s). About the investigation overall: An earlier analysis of several hundred of the donors reported 250 to 350 Gb of sequence data and 100 million to 130 million unique TCR beta sequences from about 200 million T cells. An early release covering approximately 600 HLA-typed donors comprised approximately 290 gigabases of sequencing data and 65 million to 100 million unique TCR sequences. Of the 350 to 400 genotyped donors, about 84% fell in the genetic ancestry cluster associated with self-reported Caucasian donors. The study aimed to test whether signatures of past pathogen exposure could be identified by cataloging public T cell receptors. The study used immunosequencing to profile the T cell repertoires of about 670 subjects and linked those repertoires to cytomegalovirus serostatus. In addition to the first cohort of 666 subjects, a separate validation cohort of 130 or so different subjects was used. The study combined high-throughput TCR immunosequencing, statistical association of individual TCRs with disease status, and machine learning to predict cytomegalovirus infection status. In a later analysis, previously published TCR beta repertoires from several hundred donors were re-analyzed and high-resolution HLA genotyping was added so that TCR occurrence patterns could be studied. Rather than drawing on any new phenotypic data, the later analysis identified candidate immune exposures from TCR beta sequences and the way those sequences occurred across donors. To decide whether each TCR beta V gene segment behaved as functional or pseudogenic, an earlier analysis of nearly 600 of the donors relied on high-throughput TCR beta sequencing. Donor age, sex, ethnicity and CMV serostatus were compiled alongside the repertoire data. A later genetic analysis took genome-wide SNP genotypes for about 60% of the roughly 670 donors and used that subset as a discovery cohort. All discovery cohort repertoires had been generated using a single sequencing platform. HLA typing included class I and class II loci at four-digit resolution. Typing coverage varied by locus: about 629-630 donors for A, B, C, DRB1 and DQB1; 522 for DQA1; 600 to 610 for DPA1; approximately 490 for DPB1. Four or five DR-DQ haplotypes were treated as single units for association and clustering because of strong linkage in the cohort. On average, roughly 200,000 unique TCR beta nucleotide sequences were sequenced per donor among some 420 genotyped donors of the cohort, with roughly 18% of those sequences being non-productive.

As for this clone: The specificity of this receptor is unknown. No base qualities exist here, and no much larger clone lies one base off it.

To prepare the library, the immunoSEQ multiplex PCR assay was applied. The multiplex PCR relied on a mix of 60 forward primers for TCR Vbeta segments and 13 reverse primers for TCR Jbeta segments. The CDR3 region of rearranged TCR beta genes was amplified from genomic DNA by a multiplex PCR assay. The amplified TCR beta libraries were sequenced on the Illumina HiSeq System as 87-base-pair reads. The authors' analysis ran thus. A later analysis tallied about 77 million unique TCR beta chains across the approximately 670 repertoires, and approximately 12 million of those chains were shared by two or more donors. Raw reads were error-corrected and collapsed into unique sequences by a nearest-neighbor algorithm in which closely related sequences were merged to remove PCR and sequencing errors. Alignment of CDR3 sequences to IMGT reference sequences was used to assign V, D and J gene segments. For a sequence to be retained, a match of at least six nucleotides was required to both a V gene segment and a J gene segment. Rearrangements were called productive when the CDR3 lacked stop codons and stayed in frame with V and J; all others were non-productive. CDR3 was defined according to IMGT convention as the region running from the second conserved V-encoded cysteine to the conserved J-encoded phenylalanine. The earlier analysis of about 590 of the donors excluded sequences that lacked an unambiguous match to a single V gene segment. An earlier analysis of 587 of the donors classified V segments as functional when productive rearrangements were above 56.7% and as segregating when the standard deviation between donors was above 5%. A statistical classification framework was developed to diagnose cytomegalovirus status using the catalog of TCR beta chain sequences. A later analysis assigned V and J genes by comparing TCR nucleotide sequences with IMGT/GENE-DB human TR gene sequences. A later analysis assigned CDR3 sequences and most-parsimonious VDJ recombination scenarios with the TCRdist pipeline. In a later analysis, every TCR beta chain was defined by the combination of its CDR3 amino acid sequence and its V-gene family, and reads without a unique V-gene family were dropped. To address suspected cross-contamination and a sequencing artifact, a later analysis removed 450 to 700 highly shared, low-generation-probability nucleotide sequences. In a later analysis, a clonal expansion index for each public chain was calculated from normalized within-repertoire ranks of inferred template counts. A later analysis computed generation probabilities with a VDJ recombination model fitted to out-of-frame rearrangements, and checked the results against IGoR. In a later analysis, hypergeometric tests were used to score TCR-TCR, TCR-HLA and TCR-CMV co-occurrence, with a repertoire-size bias correction applied to TCR pairs. In a later analysis, false discovery rates were estimated by permuting HLA or CMV assignments 20 times. In a later analysis, co-occurring TCRs were grouped with DBSCAN, and TCRdist sequence similarity was added when clustering was performed within HLA-allele-positive subsets. Repertoires with fewer than 30,000 or more than 120,000 public chains were left out of co-occurrence clustering, as were a handful of repertoires with anomalous nucleotide sharing. This immuneACCESS table, as held by TCRdb, lists in-frame sequences with V and J called but not all clones. Of the missing ones, under half trace to an unresolved V gene in checked studies; the others have no known cause. V, J and clone size were drawn from that table, and D and trimming were deduced from the DNA. Within this sample are 150,000 to 200,000 clones, with 60% to 85% of them counted one time only. About 3.1% of the sample goes to the ten largest clones.

What the work shows at the level of the full study, not this receptor alone: Because some donors lacked HLA typing at each locus, the association tests relied only on the typed subset. Roughly uniform sequencing depth across donors was assumed in presence/absence analyses, although this assumption may not hold. Assigning TCR associations to individual alleles was difficult when HLA alleles, especially DR and DQ, strongly co-occurred. A later analysis found that most CMV-associated TCR beta chains appeared HLA-restricted, with HLA associations seemingly driven largely by CMV exposure. In this cohort, only TCR beta chains were sequenced, and detectable features were limited by the absence of alpha or paired-chain data. In a later analysis, HLA-associated TCR beta chains showed more clonal expansion and lower generation probabilities than non-associated chains that were equally common. An association between a missense DCLRE1C variant and V-gene and J-gene trimming of TCR beta chains was found in a later genetic analysis and replicated in an independent cohort. In a later genetic analysis, fewer N-insertions in productive TCRs were reported among donors in an Asian-associated ancestry cluster than the roughly 700-donor mean. Broadly in line with IMGT annotations, most TCR beta V segments showed up in productive rearrangements about 87% or about 30% of the time in an earlier analysis of approximately 640 of the donors. A group of highly shared sequence variants was considered likely to be a technical artifact of the sequencing pipeline. Because counts were too low, approximately 18 rarely observed V segments, including chromosome 9 orphons, were excluded from the earlier analysis of about 500 of the donors. Specific HLA alleles were associated with 15,000 to 20,000 TCR beta sequences at a false discovery rate of 0.05 in a later analysis. CMV serostatus was the only immune exposure information available for the cohort. The classifier was reported to diagnose cytomegalovirus status with high specificity and sensitivity in both the original cohort and the validation cohort. A further reported finding was that TCR beta sequences accurately predicted the HLA-A and HLA-B alleles for most subjects in the first cohort. Several of the top co-occurrence clusters appeared to be linked to parvovirus B19, influenza, CMV and Epstein-Barr virus, according to a later analysis. Most TCR sequences were seen in very few donors, while some public TCRs were found in many individuals. A few of the identified cytomegalovirus-associated TCR beta chains were confirmed in vitro to be specific for cytomegalovirus antigens. The 87-base-pair reads could not distinguish some IMGT-functional V segments, including TRBV6-2 and TRBV6-3, so those segments were excluded. The study gave a list of roughly 150 TCR beta chains associated with cytomegalovirus. In a later analysis, the rate of TCR association differed among HLA loci, with DRB1 alleles having the most associated TCRs and HLA-C alleles having the fewest. Linkage disequilibrium might explain the correlated functional status among segregating V segments, but an unknown experimental factor could not be ruled out. According to the authors, the approach could potentially be generalized to other disease states and immunological phenotypes.

CDR3 length: 12 amino acids, cysteine to phenylalanine. Only the CDR3 region is kept as DNA, spanning 36 bases read in frame from base 1. The CDR1 and CDR2 encoded by the germline V gene (reference sequence) are GTSNPN and SVGIG. The V and J ends are trimmed by 2 bases and 7 bases, leaving 11 bases between them. The cohort comprised around 690 healthy bone marrow donors. At the time of sampling, all cohort members were nominally healthy, though unrecorded immune exposures were likely present. The donor tested CMV seronegative and was one of the 352 seronegative cohort members. A peripheral blood sample was provided by each donor, and peripheral blood mononuclear cells were used for TCR beta sequencing. Genomic DNA was extracted from the blood cell samples with the Qiagen DNeasy Blood Extraction Kit.

This clonotype was sampled from a female donor in good health and CMV-seronegative. Rearrangement joined TRBV30 to TRBJ1-2; the best D guess is TRBD1, with 5 bases matching. The sample consisted of PBMCs. The nucleotide sequence reads TGTGCCTGGAGTCTCCTCCAGGGTGGCTACACCTTC. Its protein reads: CAWSLLQGGYTF.